The 10 T cell receptor beta chains below come from one sample, sequenced in a study of cytotoxic CD8 clonotypes in ibrutinib-treated CLL. Profiled with immunoSEQ multiplex PCR; TCRdb holds only in-frame clones, not every one. The sample yields more than 200,000 clones, 70% seen once. The starting material was PBMCs, obtained after 24 months of ibrutinib treatment. These receptors all come from a human donor with chronic lymphocytic leukemia.

The chain joins TRBV2 to TRBJ2-7, with 9 bases aligning to TRBD1. The ends lost 10 bases at V and 3 bases at J; junction bases unmatched: 10. This CDR3 has 14 amino acids. CDR1 and CDR2 from the germline V gene are SNHLY and FYNNEI. The CDR3 reads CATEDRDRDYEQYF. CDR3 bases: TGTGCCACCGAGGATCGGGACAGGGACTACGAGCAGTACTTC.

This clone was seen a handful of times. This sequence joins TRBV14 and TRBJ2-7; D gene unclear. Germline-derived CDR1 and CDR2 are SGHDN and FVKESK. Trimming left V 1 base short and J 7 bases short, with 11 bases between. The CDR3 runs to 13 residues. CDR3 nucleotides: TGTGCCAGCAGCCAAGTGGAGATGACTGAGCAGTACTTC. Its translation: CASSQVEMTEQYF.

The chain employs TRBV13 and TRBJ1-2; 7 bases map to TRBD1. V lost 5 bases to trimming and J lost 1 base; unmatched junction nucleotides: 4. Germline-derived CDR1 and CDR2 are PRHDT and FYEKMQ (reference sequence). CDR3 length equals 14 residues. The CDR3 DNA reads as TGTGCCAGCAGCGCCCAGGGGGGTAACTATGGCTACACCTTC. Residues: CASSAQGGNYGYTF. Full variable domain (outside the CDR3, taken from reference TRBV13 and TRBJ1-2): AAGVIQSPRHLIKEKRETATLKCYPIPRHDTVYWYQQGPGQDPQFLISFYEKMQSDKGSIPDRFSAQQFSDYHSELNMSSLELGDSALYFCASSAQGGNYGYTFGSGTRLTVV.

The J gene is TRBJ1-2, the V gene TRBV15; 7 positions agree with TRBD1. Germline V gene data show CDR1 as LNHNV and CDR2 as YYDKDF (reference sequence). Germline trimming cut 5 bases from V and 2 bases from J; bases unmatched to any gene: 5. The CDR3 runs 14 residues. The CDR3 spells CATSHQQGNYGYTF. CDR3 in DNA: TGTGCCACCAGCCACCAACAGGGGAACTATGGCTACACCTTC.

This clone was seen only a few times. This chain joins TRBV6-5 and TRBJ1-5, with a tentative D call TRBD1 (6 bases). Germline assignment: CDR1 MNHEY and CDR2 SVGAGI. This CDR3 comprises 15 residues. Trimming took off 6 bases at V and 7 bases at J, with 19 bases between the two ends. The CDR3 loop reads CASRSDRYGGQPQHF. The CDR3 DNA sequence: TGTGCCAGCAGGTCCGACAGGTATGGTGGGCAGCCCCAGCATTTT.

V and J are TRBV5-1 and TRBJ1-2; D perhaps matches TRBD1 (6 bases). This CDR3 has 13 amino acids. Germline CDR1 SGHRS, CDR2 YFSETQ. V was cut by 6 bases and J by 6 bases, with 15 bases left in between. CDR3 in amino acids: CASTPPGADGYTF. In DNA form, the CDR3 reads TGCGCCAGCACCCCTCCAGGGGCAGATGGCTACACCTTC. Looking up the rest from reference TRBV5-1 and TRBJ1-2 gives the full variable domain: KAGVTQTPRYLIKTRGQQVTLSCSPISGHRSVSWYQQTPGQGLQFLFEYFSETQRNKGNFPGRFSGRQFSNSRSEMNVSTLELGDSALYLCASTPPGADGYTFGSGTRLTVV.

Only a few counts were recorded for this clone. The chain carries TRBV9 and TRBJ2-5, with 7 bases matching TRBD1. Germline CDR1 and CDR2: SGDLS and YYNGEE. The CDR3 totals 16 residues. With V trimmed by 4 bases and J by 5 bases, 14 bases remained unmatched. CDR3 sequence: CASSHSRKGGKETQYF. The CDR3 DNA is TGTGCCAGCAGCCACTCAAGAAAAGGGGGCAAGGAGACCCAGTACTTC.

This chain joins TRBV11-2 and TRBJ1-1; D not resolved. Germline CDR1 and CDR2: SGHAT and FQNNGV. The length of the CDR3 is 13 residues. The V gene lost 5 bases and the J gene lost 6 bases, with 13 bases spanning the gap. The CDR3 here is CASSPTLQAEAFF. The CDR3 bases are TGTGCCAGCAGCCCCACGTTGCAAGCTGAAGCTTTCTTT.

The V gene is TRBV19, the J gene TRBJ1-2; 7 nucleotides match TRBD1. Trimming cost V 4 bases and J 3 bases; bases outside gene matches: 5. The CDR3 is made up of 14 amino acids. Germline CDR1 LNHDA, CDR2 SQIVND (reference sequence). CDR3 nucleotide sequence: TGTGCCAGTAGTACCGGTCAGGGGGACTATGGCTACACCTTC. Amino acids: CASSTGQGDYGYTF.

V gene TRBV6-1 combines with J gene TRBJ2-7; 9 positions match TRBD1. This CDR3 spans 13 amino acids. V shed 6 bases and J 3 bases; nucleotides not matched to a gene: 3. Germline CDR1 and CDR2: MNHNS and SASEGT. The CDR3 spells CASRRQGDYEQYF. The CDR3 DNA follows: TGTGCCAGCAGACGACAGGGGGACTACGAGCAGTACTTC.